One T cell receptor beta chain is described in this entry. This record belongs to a study of blood T cell repertoires in COVID-19. Across the whole study: Researchers got acute and convalescent COVID-19 samples from the United States, Italy and Spain. PBMCs, B-cell-depleted T cells, or T cells provided the cDNA or gDNA that made up the material.

Per the study methods: It was from reference gene primer amplification that nucleated cell counts were estimated. Generated by immunoSEQ multiplex PCR, the TCRdb table keeps only in-frame clones and is missing some. V and J calls and clone size follow that table, whereas D and trimming were derived from the DNA. The sample holds some 52,000 clones, roughly 87% seen once. The CDR3 extends over 14 amino acids. V shed 7 bases, J shed 6 bases, and the junction held 7 bases outside the gene matches. Germline V lookup: CDR1 SQVTM, CDR2 ANQGSEA. Sequenced: peripheral blood. This clonotype was obtained from a human donor with active COVID-19. The donor label of this sample is uncertain. V and J are TRBV29-1 and TRBJ2-3; 13 bases are shared with TRBD2. The CDR3 loop reads CSEQLAGGPDTQYF. The DNA of the CDR3 is TGCAGCGAACAACTAGCGGGGGGGCCCGATACGCAGTATTTT.